The 27 T cell receptor beta chains presented below share a single source sample, sequenced in a study of blood T cells in healthy people across ages. A second PCR of roughly 7 to 11 cycles used a sample-barcoded 5' primer and a J-beta primer mix. TCRdb processed the 5' RACE reads anew with MiXCR; each CDR3 protein has one entry. The profile covers about a million distinct CDR3 sequences, with 48% appearing a single time and roughly 13% taken by the ten largest. The specimen was blood. The receptors shown here come from a man between 25 and 39 years old in good health.

This CDR3 is CASSRDQNYGYTF. The CDR3 nucleotides are TGTGCCAGCAGCCGCGACCAGAACTATGGCTACACCTTC. The V and J genes are TRBV7-9 and TRBJ1-2, with unresolved D. Germline V gene sequence: CDR1 SEHNR, CDR2 FQNEAQ (reference sequence). The CDR3 length is 13 residues. Trimming stripped 5 bases from V and 2 bases from J, with 9 bases between.

The chain couples TRBV7-9 to TRBJ2-5, with D tentatively TRBD1 (6 bases). The J call may be mistaken, given a closer DNA end match to TRBJ2-7. CDR1 SEHNR and CDR2 FQNEAQ come from the germline V gene (reference sequence). The CDR3 is 16 amino acids. The CDR3 region has the DNA TGTGCCAGCAGCTTACTCCGGGACACCGGCACCTACGAGCAGTACTTC. Its protein product is CASSLLRDTGTYEQYF.

The V gene is TRBV4-2, the J gene TRBJ2-1, with 15 bases lining up with TRBD2. The CDR3 covers 16 residues. Germline V gives CDR1 LGHNA, CDR2 YNFKEQ. Germline trimming cut 3 bases from V and 5 bases from J; bases unmatched to any gene: 2. In nucleotides, the CDR3 is TGTGCCAGCAGCCAGGGGACTAGCGGGGGGCACAATGAGCAGTTCTTC. It translates to CASSQGTSGGHNEQFF.

The chain links TRBV4-3 to TRBJ2-3; 9 bases line up with TRBD2. The V gene's germline CDR1 is LGHNA and CDR2 YSLEER. V shed 0 bases and J 7 bases; nucleotides not matched to a gene: 17. The CDR3 runs 19 residues. CDR3 bases: TGCGCCAGCAGCCAAGATGTTAAGCGGGGGGCAGGCAGGGGGTATACGCAGTATTTT. Translating gives CASSQDVKRGAGRGYTQYF.

This chain uses TRBV4-2 with TRBJ1-6; 7 nucleotides line up with TRBD1. Per the germline V gene, CDR1 is LGHNA and CDR2 is YNFKEQ. V lost 0 bases, J lost 6 bases, and 2 bases stayed unmatched. The CDR3 extends over 15 amino acids. The CDR3 nucleotides read TGTGCCAGCAGCCAAGAGAGACAGGGTAATTCACCCCTCCACTTT. Amino acids: CASSQERQGNSPLHF.

This clonotype was seen a handful of times. V usage is TRBV4-3 and J usage is TRBJ2-7; D unclear. Trimming removed 1 base from V and 2 bases from J, with 12 bases in between. Germline-derived CDR1 and CDR2 are LGHNA and YSLEER. The CDR3 totals 15 residues. The chain's CDR3 is CASSQARIGAYEQYF. The CDR3 DNA is TGCGCCAGCAGCCAAGCGAGGATAGGAGCCTACGAGCAGTACTTC.

About this clonotype itself: An end of the junction does not agree with germline; a read error may underlie this. This chain connects TRBV7-7 to TRBJ1-4; TRBD1 aligns across 7 bases. The CDR3 consists of 13 residues. CDR1 and CDR2 (germline): SSHAT, FNYEAQ (reference sequence). CDR3 DNA: TGTGCTAGCAGCTACAAACAGGGGGAAAAACTGTTTTTT. It encodes CASSYKQGEKLFF.

This clonotype was recorded a few times. V usage is TRBV5-1 and J usage is TRBJ2-7; possibly TRBD1 for D (6 bases). Per the germline V gene, CDR1 is SGHRS and CDR2 is YFSETQ. V lost 0 bases and J 2 bases, leaving 9 bases between the germline ends. CDR3 size: 14 residues. The chain's CDR3 is CASSLDRVAYEQYF. The CDR3 region has the DNA TGCGCCAGCAGCTTGGACAGGGTTGCCTACGAGCAGTACTTC.

The CDR3 loop is CASSARDSNEKLFF. The CDR3 DNA follows: TGTGCCAGCAGCGCCCGGGACAGTAATGAAAAACTGTTTTTT. V gene TRBV5-6 combines with J gene TRBJ1-4, with 7 nucleotides matching TRBD1. V lost 4 bases, J lost 4 bases, and 4 bases stayed unmatched. The CDR3 length is 14 residues. Per the germline V gene, CDR1 is SGHDT and CDR2 is YYEEEE.

This chain uses TRBV2 with TRBJ2-7, with no clear D. V was shortened by 6 bases and J by 3 bases, with 12 bases between the two germline ends. The CDR3 runs to 13 residues. Germline V gives CDR1 SNHLY, CDR2 FYNNEI. This CDR3 reads CASRIIPNYEQYF. The CDR3, as DNA: TGTGCCAGCAGGATTATTCCGAACTACGAGCAGTACTTC.

This clonotype was counted a few times. This chain connects TRBV4-1 to TRBJ2-1, with D unresolved. Germline CDR1 MGHRA, CDR2 YSYEKL. CDR3 length: 15 amino acids. Trimming took off 1 base at V and 3 bases at J, with 10 bases between the two ends. The CDR3 region is CASSQGLRGYNEQFF. The CDR3 DNA follows: TGCGCCAGCAGCCAAGGGTTAAGAGGCTACAATGAGCAGTTCTTC.

This clonotype was counted ten times or more. The chain joins TRBV25-1 to TRBJ2-1; weak D call: TRBD1 (6 bases). CDR3 length: 16 residues. The germline V and J ends were trimmed by 3 bases and 0 bases, with 12 bases remaining between them. Per the germline V gene, CDR1 is MGHDK and CDR2 is SYGVNS. Written as DNA, the CDR3 is TGTGCCAGCAGTGAGGGCAGGGGATTCTCCTACAATGAGCAGTTCTTC. The encoded protein is CASSEGRGFSYNEQFF.

V gene TRBV10-3 combines with J gene TRBJ2-1, with 12 bases matching TRBD1. The V gene's germline CDR1 is ENHRY and CDR2 SYGVKD. The J segment lost 6 bases and the V segment lost 6 bases, leaving 3 bases of the junction unmatched. The CDR3 sequence is 14 residues long. In DNA form, the CDR3 reads TGTGCCATCAGGGGACAGGGGGCGGTCAATGAGCAGTTCTTC. It translates to CAIRGQGAVNEQFF.

This rearrangement joins TRBV2 to TRBJ1-6; 8 nucleotides agree with TRBD1. V was pared by 7 bases and J by 7 bases, with 3 bases of the junction left unmatched. The length of the CDR3 is 13 residues. Germline CDR1 reads SNHLY; CDR2 reads FYNNEI. The CDR3 region has the DNA TGTGCCAGCACCCGACAGGGGAATTCACCCCTCCACTTT. Translated: CASTRQGNSPLHF.

This clonotype was seen just once. V is TRBV5-1 and J is TRBJ1-2, with D tentatively TRBD1 (6 bases). Germline V gives CDR1 SGHRS, CDR2 YFSETQ. This CDR3 comprises 16 residues. Trimming shortened V by 4 bases and J by 4 bases, and 20 bases separated the two germline ends. The CDR3 spells CASSPMGHPLPYGYTF. The CDR3 region has the DNA TGCGCCAGCAGCCCTATGGGACACCCACTCCCCTATGGCTACACCTTC.

Notes on this clonotype: Germline is not matched at one junction end, which may reflect a read error. The chain recombines TRBV20-1 with TRBJ2-1; the D gene is possibly TRBD2 (7 bases). There are 14 residues in the CDR3. Germline V CDR1 and CDR2: DFQATT, SNEGSKA (reference sequence). CDR3 amino acids: CSARAGGSDNEQFF. Here the CDR3 DNA reads TGCAGTGCTAGAGCGGGGGGCTCCGACAATGAGCAGTTCTTC.

In its sample, this clonotype was seen a few times. The chain has TRBV18 and TRBJ2-1; TRBD2 agrees at 9 bases. Germline V gene sequence: CDR1 KGHSH, CDR2 LQKENI. The CDR3 has 15 amino acids. The ends lost 3 bases at V and 6 bases at J; junction bases unmatched: 6. The CDR3 here is CASSPTGTSLNEQFF. The CDR3 DNA is TGTGCCAGCTCACCCACCGGGACTAGCCTCAATGAGCAGTTCTTC.

This chain joins TRBV4-1 and TRBJ1-4, with no clear D. V dropped 3 bases and J dropped 7 bases, with 21 bases sitting between them. Germline CDR1 is MGHRA and CDR2 is YSYEKL. The CDR3 length is 17 residues. The CDR3 DNA sequence: TGCGCCAGCAGCCACTCAAGTGCCTTTTTAGAAGGTGAAAAACTGTTTTTT. It yields the protein CASSHSSAFLEGEKLFF.

There are a few counts of this clonotype. This rearrangement joins TRBV4-2 to TRBJ2-1, with 7 bases matching TRBD2. V trimming: 5 bases; J trimming: 3 bases; junction bases outside the gene matches: 10. CDR1 LGHNA and CDR2 YNFKEQ come from the germline V gene. The CDR3 contains 16 residues. DNA for the CDR3: TGTGCCAGCAGCTTAAGCAGCGGCGGGGGCTACAATGAGCAGTTCTTC. Translating gives CASSLSSGGGYNEQFF.

This clonotype has a handful of counts. The rearrangement uses TRBV4-1 and TRBJ2-5; D is ambiguous. The CDR3 is 15 amino acids. The germline V gene encodes CDR1 MGHRA and CDR2 YSYEKL. V was pared by 0 bases and J by 1 base, with 9 bases between. CDR3 sequence: CASSQEFRSQETQYF. DNA of the CDR3: TGCGCCAGCAGCCAAGAATTCAGAAGCCAAGAGACCCAGTACTTC.

The V and J genes are TRBV3-1 and TRBJ2-5; possible D gene TRBD2, 5 bases. CDR1 LGHDT and CDR2 YNNKEL come from the germline V gene (reference sequence). V was clipped by 0 bases and J by 0 bases, with 8 bases between them. CDR3 length: 15 residues. CDR3 nucleotide sequence: TGTGCCAGCAGCCAAGAGTCCGGGAACCAAGAGACCCAGTACTTC. Translating gives CASSQESGNQETQYF.

CDR3 in amino acids: CASRRKPGTGVRYTF. CDR3 DNA sequence: TGTGCCAGCAGGCGGAAACCCGGGACAGGGGTGCGCTACACCTTC. The rearrangement joins TRBV6-5 to TRBJ1-2, with 10 bases that match TRBD1. Germline V gene lookup returns CDR1 MNHEY and CDR2 SVGAGI. With V trimmed by 6 bases and J by 9 bases, 13 bases remained unmatched. The CDR3 totals 15 residues.

This clonotype occurred once. This chain connects TRBV6-2 or TRBV6-3 to TRBJ2-3, with TRBD1 matching 9 bases. Germline V lookup: CDR1 MNHEY, CDR2 SVGEGT. CDR3 length: 14 residues. V gave up 6 bases and J gave up 4 bases; unmatched junction bases: 5. The CDR3 DNA is TGTGCCAGCAGAAGCGGGACAGGGTCAGATACGCAGTATTTT. Translated: CASRSGTGSDTQYF.

This clonotype has a count of ten or more. The V call is TRBV5-1, the J call TRBJ2-5; the D call may be TRBD1 or TRBD2 (6 bases each). CDR1 is SGHRS and CDR2 is YFSETQ in the germline V gene. V lost 4 bases and J lost 5, with 9 bases in between. This CDR3 contains 12 residues. The CDR3 sequence: CASSKGGETQYF. The CDR3 DNA reads as TGCGCCAGCAGCAAGGGGGGTGAGACCCAGTACTTC.

The chain employs TRBV6-1 and TRBJ2-7; 7 nucleotides line up with TRBD1. There are 14 residues in the CDR3. Germline lookup yields CDR1 MNHNS and CDR2 SASEGT. The V gene end was trimmed by 8 bases and the J gene end by 1 base; junction bases not matched to a gene: 8. DNA of the CDR3: TGTGCCAGCGTGAAGGGGGCTTCTTCCTACGAGCAGTACTTC. It codes for CASVKGASSYEQYF.

This clonotype was observed many times. The chain recombines TRBV4-3 with TRBJ2-5; 8 bases agree with TRBD1. The CDR3 extends over 17 amino acids. The ends lost 0 bases at V and 4 bases at J; junction bases unmatched: 10. From germline, CDR1 is LGHNA and CDR2 YSLEER. CDR3 DNA: TGCGCCAGCAGCCAAGAAGTCCGGACAGGGAAGGGAGAGACCCAGTACTTC. It translates to CASSQEVRTGKGETQYF.

This rearrangement joins TRBV20-1 to TRBJ1-5, with D perhaps TRBD1 (6 bases). V lost 1 base and J lost 7, with 14 bases in between. Per the germline V gene, CDR1 is DFQATT and CDR2 is SNEGSKA (reference sequence). This CDR3 is built from 14 residues. CDR3 residues: CSARAGGAGQPQHF. The CDR3 nucleotides read TGCAGTGCTAGAGCGGGGGGGGCCGGACAGCCCCAGCATTTT.